This T cell receptor beta chain was observed in a study of cytomegalovirus exposure and HLA in healthy donors. The CDR3 covers 13 residues. After removal of 6 bases from V and 5 bases from J, the junction contained 6 bases not matched to a gene. CDR1 is MNHNS, CDR2 SASEGT, per germline. On this clone itself: The antigen is unknown.

Study conclusions and caveats: CMV antigen specificity of three CMV-associated chains was confirmed in vitro. Listed as cytomegalovirus-associated were 150 or so TCR beta chains.

The protocol was immunoSEQ multiplex PCR, while the TCRdb copy is restricted to in-frame clones and leaves out a portion. The sample shows approximately 76,000 clones, roughly 95% of them seen only once. The clonotype was recovered from a young woman in good health and CMV-seropositive. The source material was PBMCs. V gene TRBV6-1 combines with J gene TRBJ1-1, with 7 bases fitting TRBD1. As DNA, the CDR3 is TGTGCCAGCAGCAGGACAGGAGGAACTGAAGCTTTCTTT. It yields the protein CASSRTGGTEAFF.